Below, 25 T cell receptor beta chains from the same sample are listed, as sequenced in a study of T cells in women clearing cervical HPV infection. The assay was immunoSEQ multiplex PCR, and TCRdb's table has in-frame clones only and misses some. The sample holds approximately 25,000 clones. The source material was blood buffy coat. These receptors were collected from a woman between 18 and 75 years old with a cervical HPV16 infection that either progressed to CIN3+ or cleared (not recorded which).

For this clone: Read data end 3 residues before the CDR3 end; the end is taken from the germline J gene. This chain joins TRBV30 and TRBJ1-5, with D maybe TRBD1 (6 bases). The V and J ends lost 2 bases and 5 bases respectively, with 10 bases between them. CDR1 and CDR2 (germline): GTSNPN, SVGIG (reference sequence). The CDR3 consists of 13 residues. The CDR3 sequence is CAWSPAGDQPQHF. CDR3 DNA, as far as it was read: TGTGCCTGGAGTCCGGCAGGGGATCAGCCC.

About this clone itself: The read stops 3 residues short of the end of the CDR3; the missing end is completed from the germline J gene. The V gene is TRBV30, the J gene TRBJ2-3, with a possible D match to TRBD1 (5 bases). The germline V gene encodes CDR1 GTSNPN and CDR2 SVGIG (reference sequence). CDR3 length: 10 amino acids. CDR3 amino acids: CAWGQETQYF. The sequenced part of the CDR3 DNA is TGTGCCTGGGGACAAGAGACG.

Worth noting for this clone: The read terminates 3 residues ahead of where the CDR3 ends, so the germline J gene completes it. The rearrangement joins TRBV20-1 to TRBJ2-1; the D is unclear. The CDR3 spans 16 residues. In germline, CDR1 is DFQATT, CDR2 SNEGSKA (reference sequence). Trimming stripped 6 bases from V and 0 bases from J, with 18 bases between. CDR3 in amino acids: CSAPSSAASSYNEQFF. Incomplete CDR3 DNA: TGCAGTGCCCCCTCCAGCGCCGCGAGCTCCTACAATGAG.

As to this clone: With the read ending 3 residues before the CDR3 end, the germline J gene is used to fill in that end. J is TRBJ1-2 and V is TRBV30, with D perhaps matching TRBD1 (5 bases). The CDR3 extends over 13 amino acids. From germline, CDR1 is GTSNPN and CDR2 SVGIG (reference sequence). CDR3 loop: CAWSTKGAYDYTF. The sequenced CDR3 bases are TGTGCCTGGAGCACAAAAGGGGCCTACGAC.

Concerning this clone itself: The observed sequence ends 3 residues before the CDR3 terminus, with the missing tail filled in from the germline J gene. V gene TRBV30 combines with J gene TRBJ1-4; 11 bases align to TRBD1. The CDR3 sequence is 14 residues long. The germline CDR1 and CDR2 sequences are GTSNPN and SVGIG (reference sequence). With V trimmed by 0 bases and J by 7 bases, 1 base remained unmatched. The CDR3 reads CAWSVGQGAEKLFF. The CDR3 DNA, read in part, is TGTGCCTGGAGTGTAGGACAGGGGGCTGAAAAA.

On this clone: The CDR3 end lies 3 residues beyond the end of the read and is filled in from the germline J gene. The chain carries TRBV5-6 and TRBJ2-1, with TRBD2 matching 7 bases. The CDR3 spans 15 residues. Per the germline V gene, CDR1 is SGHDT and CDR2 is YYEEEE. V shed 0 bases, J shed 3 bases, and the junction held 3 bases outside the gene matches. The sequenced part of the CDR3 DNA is TGTGCCAGCAGCTTGGAGGGACTACACTACAATGAG. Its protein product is CASSLEGLHYNE. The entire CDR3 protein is CASSLEGLHYNEQFF.

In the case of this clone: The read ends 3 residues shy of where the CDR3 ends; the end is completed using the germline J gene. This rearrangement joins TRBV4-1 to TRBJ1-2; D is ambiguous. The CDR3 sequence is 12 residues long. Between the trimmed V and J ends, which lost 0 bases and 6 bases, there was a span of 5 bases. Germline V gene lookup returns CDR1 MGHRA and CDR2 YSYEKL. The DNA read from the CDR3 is TGCGCCAGCAGCCAAGAAGCGGATGGC. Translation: CASSQEADG. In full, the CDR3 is CASSQEADGYTF.

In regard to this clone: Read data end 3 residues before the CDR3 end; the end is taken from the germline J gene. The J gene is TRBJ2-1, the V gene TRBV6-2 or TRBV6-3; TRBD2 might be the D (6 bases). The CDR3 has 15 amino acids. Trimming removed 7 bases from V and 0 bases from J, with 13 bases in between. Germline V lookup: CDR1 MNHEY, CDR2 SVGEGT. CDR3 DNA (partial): TGTGCCAGCACTTTAGCGGTAAGCTCCTACAATGAG. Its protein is CASTLAVSSYNE. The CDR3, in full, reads CASTLAVSSYNEQFF.

This CDR3 is CSARDRVEQFF. The covered CDR3 bases are TGCAGCGCCCGGGACAGGGTTGAG. The chain uses TRBV29-1 and TRBJ2-1; 9 positions match TRBD1. With the read ending 3 residues before the CDR3 end, the germline J gene is used to fill in that end. The V and J ends lost 7 bases and 9 bases, in that order; junction bases with no gene match: 4. Germline CDR1 is SQVTM and CDR2 is ANQGSEA. The CDR3 extends over 11 amino acids.

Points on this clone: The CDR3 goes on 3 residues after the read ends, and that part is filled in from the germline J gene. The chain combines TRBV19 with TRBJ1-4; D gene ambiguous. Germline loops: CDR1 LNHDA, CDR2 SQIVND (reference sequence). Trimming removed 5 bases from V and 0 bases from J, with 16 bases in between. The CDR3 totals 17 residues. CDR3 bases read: TGTGCCAGTAGTTCCCGAGCGGTGGGTGCAACTAATGAAAAA. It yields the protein CASSSRAVGATNEK. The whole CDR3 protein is CASSSRAVGATNEKLFF.

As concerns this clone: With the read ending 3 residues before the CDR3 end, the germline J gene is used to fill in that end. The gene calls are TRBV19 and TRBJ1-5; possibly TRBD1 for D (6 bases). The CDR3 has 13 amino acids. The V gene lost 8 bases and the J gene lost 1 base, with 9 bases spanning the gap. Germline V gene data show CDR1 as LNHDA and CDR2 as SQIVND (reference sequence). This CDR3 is CASGTGSNQPQHF. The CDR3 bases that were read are TGTGCCAGTGGAACAGGGAGCAATCAGCCC.

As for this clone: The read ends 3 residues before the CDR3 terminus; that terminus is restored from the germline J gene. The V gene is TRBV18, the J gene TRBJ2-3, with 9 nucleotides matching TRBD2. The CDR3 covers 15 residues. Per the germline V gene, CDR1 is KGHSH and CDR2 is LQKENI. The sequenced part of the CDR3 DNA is TGTGCCAGCTCCCCGCTAGCGGGACTCCAAGAGACG. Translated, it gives CASSPLAGLQET. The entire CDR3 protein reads CASSPLAGLQETQYF.

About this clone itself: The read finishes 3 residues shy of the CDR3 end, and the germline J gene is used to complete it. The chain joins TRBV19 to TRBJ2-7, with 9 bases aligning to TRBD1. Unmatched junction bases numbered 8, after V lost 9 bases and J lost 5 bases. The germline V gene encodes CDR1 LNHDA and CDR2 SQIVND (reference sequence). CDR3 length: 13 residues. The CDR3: CASRTGQGDEQYF. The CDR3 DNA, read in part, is TGTGCCAGCAGGACGGGACAGGGCGACGAG. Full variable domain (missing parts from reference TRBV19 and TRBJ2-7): DGGITQSPKYLFRKEGQNVTLSCEQNLNHDAMYWYRQDPGQGLRLIYYSQIVNDFQKGDIAEGYSVSREKKESFPLTVTSAQKNPTAFYLCASRTGQGDEQYFGPGTRLTVT.

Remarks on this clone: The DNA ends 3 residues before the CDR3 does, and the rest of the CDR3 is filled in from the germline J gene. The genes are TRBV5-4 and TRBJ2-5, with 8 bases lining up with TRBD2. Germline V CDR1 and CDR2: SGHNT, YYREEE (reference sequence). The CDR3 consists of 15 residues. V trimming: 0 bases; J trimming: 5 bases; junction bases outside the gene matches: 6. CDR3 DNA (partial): TGTGCCAGCAGCTTGGCCGGGAGGGGTGGGGAGACC. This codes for CASSLAGRGGET. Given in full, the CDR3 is CASSLAGRGGETQYF.

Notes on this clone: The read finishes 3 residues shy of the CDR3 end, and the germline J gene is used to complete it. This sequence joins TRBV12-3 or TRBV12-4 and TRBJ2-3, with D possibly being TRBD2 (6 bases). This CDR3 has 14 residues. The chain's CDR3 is CASSPGTGVGTQYF. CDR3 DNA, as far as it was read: TGTGCCAGCAGTCCGGGGACTGGAGTGGGGACG.

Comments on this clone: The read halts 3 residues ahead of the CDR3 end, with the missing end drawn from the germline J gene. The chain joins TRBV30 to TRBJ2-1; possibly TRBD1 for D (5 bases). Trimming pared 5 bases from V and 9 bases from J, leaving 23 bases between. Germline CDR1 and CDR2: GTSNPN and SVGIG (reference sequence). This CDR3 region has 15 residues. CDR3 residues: CAWFPRGGMRLEQFF. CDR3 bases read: TGTGCCTGGTTCCCTAGGGGCGGTATGAGGCTTGAG.

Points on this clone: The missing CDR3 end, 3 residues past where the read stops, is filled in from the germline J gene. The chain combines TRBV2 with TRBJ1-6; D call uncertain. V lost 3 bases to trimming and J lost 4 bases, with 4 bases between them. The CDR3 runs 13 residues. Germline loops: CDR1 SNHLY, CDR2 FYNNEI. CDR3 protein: CASSEQYNSPLHF. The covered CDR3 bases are TGTGCCAGCAGTGAGCAGTATAATTCACCC.

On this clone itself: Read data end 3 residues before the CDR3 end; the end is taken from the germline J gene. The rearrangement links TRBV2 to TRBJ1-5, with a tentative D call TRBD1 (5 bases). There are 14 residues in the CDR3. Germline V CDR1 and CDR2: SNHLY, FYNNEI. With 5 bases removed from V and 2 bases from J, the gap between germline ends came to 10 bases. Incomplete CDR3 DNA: TGTGCCAGCAGTAAGGTCAGGGGCAATCAGCCC. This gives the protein CASSKVRGNQP. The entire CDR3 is CASSKVRGNQPQHF.

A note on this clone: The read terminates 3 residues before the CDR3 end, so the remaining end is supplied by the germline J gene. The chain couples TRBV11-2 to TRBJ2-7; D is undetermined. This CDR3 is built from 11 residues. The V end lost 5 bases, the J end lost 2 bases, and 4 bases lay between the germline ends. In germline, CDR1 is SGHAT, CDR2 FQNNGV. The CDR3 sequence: CASSKAYEQYF. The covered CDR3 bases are TGTGCCAGCAGCAAGGCCTACGAG.

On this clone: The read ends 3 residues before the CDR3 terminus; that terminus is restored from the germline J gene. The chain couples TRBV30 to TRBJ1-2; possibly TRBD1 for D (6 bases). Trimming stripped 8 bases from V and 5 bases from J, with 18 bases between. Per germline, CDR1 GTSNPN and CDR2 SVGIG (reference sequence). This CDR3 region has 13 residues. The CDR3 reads CAGPRGGGYGYTF. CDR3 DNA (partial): TGTGCCGGACCTCGGGGGGGCGGATATGGC. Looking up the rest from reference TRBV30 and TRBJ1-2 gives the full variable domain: SQTIHQWPATLVQPVGSPLSLECTVEGTSNPNLYWYRQAAGRGLQLLFYSVGIGQISSEVPQNLSASRPQDRQFILSSKKLLLSDSGFYLCAGPRGGGYGYTFGSGTRLTVV.

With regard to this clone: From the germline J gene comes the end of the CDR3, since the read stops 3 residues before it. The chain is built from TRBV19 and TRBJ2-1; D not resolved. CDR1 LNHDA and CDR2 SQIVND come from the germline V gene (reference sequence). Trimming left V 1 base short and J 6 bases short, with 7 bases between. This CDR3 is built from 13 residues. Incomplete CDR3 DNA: TGTGCCAGTAGTATAGTCCCAGGCAATGAG. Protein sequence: CASSIVPGNE. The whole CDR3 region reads CASSIVPGNEQFF. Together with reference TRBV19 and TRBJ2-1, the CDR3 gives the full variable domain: DGGITQSPKYLFRKEGQNVTLSCEQNLNHDAMYWYRQDPGQGLRLIYYSQIVNDFQKGDIAEGYSVSREKKESFPLTVTSAQKNPTAFYLCASSIVPGNEQFFGPGTRLTVL.

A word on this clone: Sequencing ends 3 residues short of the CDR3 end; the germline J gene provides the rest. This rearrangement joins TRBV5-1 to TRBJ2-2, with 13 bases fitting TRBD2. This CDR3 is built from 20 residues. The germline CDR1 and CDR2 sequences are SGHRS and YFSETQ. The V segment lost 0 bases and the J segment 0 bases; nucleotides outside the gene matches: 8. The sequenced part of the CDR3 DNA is TGCGCCAGCAGCTTGGCCGTAGTGGGACTAGCGGGACCGAACACCGGGGAG. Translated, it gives CASSLAVVGLAGPNTGE. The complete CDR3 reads CASSLAVVGLAGPNTGELFF.

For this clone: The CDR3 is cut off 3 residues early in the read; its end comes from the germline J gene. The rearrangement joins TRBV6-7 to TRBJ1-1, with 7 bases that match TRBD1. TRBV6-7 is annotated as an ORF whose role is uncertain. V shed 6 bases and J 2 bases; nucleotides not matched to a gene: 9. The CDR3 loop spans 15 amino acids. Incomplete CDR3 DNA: TGTGCCAGCAGCCACGATGACAGGGTTAACACTGAA. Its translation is CASSHDDRVNTE. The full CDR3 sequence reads CASSHDDRVNTEAFF.

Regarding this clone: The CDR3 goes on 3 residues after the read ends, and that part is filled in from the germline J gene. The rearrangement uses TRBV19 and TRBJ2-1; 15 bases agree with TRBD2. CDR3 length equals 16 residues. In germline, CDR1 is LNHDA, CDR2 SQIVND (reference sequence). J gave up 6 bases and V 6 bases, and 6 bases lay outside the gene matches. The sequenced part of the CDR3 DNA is TGTGCCAGTAGCGGGACTAGCGGGAGGAGTTTCAATGAG. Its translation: CASSGTSGRSFNE. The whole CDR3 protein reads CASSGTSGRSFNEQFF.

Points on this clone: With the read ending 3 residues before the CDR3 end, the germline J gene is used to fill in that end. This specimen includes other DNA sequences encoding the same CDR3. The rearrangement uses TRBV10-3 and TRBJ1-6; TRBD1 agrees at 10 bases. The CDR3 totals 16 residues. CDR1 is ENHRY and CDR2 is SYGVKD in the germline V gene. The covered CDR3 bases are TGTGCCATCAGTGACCAACGACAGGGGGCGACGGCGCCC. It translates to CAISDQRQGATAP. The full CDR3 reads CAISDQRQGATAPLHF.